The rows below give T cell receptor beta chains drawn from one sample of a study of T cell responses to AZD1222 COVID-19 vaccine. Here immunoSEQ multiplex PCR was the method, and the copy in TCRdb shows in-frame clones only, minus some. Of 150,000 or so clones listed, about 89% are singletons. The material sequenced was peripheral blood, taken on day 0 of AZD1222 vaccination. All receptors come from an adult in good health. The CDR3 runs from the conserved cysteine through the conserved F or W. Each record gives: CDR3 length, D gene, V gene, CDR3 protein. A D gene is named only where the DNA matches it firmly.

16 TRBD2 TRBV5-1 CASQSSGREEKGTQYF
11 . TRBV20-1 CSTPVLDGYTF
16 . TRBV6-2/TRBV6-3 CASSPRGQWDNSPLHF
15 . TRBV7-2 CASSPWAYSNQPQHF
14 . TRBV6-5 CASGALGSSYEQYF
16 TRBD1 TRBV11-2 CASSRKTGASNQPQHF
18 . TRBV28 CASSLLGPPGPRGDTQYF
15 . TRBV25-1 CASSGGGFALSGYTF
15 . TRBV3-1/TRBV3-2 CASSRLAGVNQPQHF
11 . TRBV3-1/TRBV3-2 CASSRDGSQFF
16 . TRBV19 CASTPGVLSSYNEQFF
14 TRBD1 TRBV18 CASSPPGQGGGYTF
18 . TRBV5-1 CASSLGLWTELSYNEQFF
15 . TRBV18 CASSPRQKNGEKLFF
17 TRBD2 TRBV18 CASSPLGLAGVSYEQYF
14 TRBD1 TRBV29-1 CSFRDRATSYEQYF
13 . TRBV10-3 CAIRGGLYQPQHF
15 . TRBV9 CASSVGQRGNEKLFF
14 TRBD1 TRBV20-1 CSASEGTGLSPLHF
14 . TRBV11-2 CASSLGQGPYEQYF
14 TRBD1 TRBV27 CASSSDRGWSPLHF
14 TRBD1 TRBV5-1 CASSPQGTGIQQFF
13 . TRBV7-9 CASSISDTGELFF
16 TRBD2 TRBV5-1 CASSFGTGGPADTQYF
13 TRBD1 TRBV2 CASSHDREYGYTF
15 . TRBV28 CASSLAGVRGEKLFF
17 . TRBV3-1/TRBV3-2 CASSLGQIPLVNTEAFF
15 . TRBV7-2 CASSTHFGGMREQFF
14 . TRBV2 CASPRGARNTEAFF
13 . TRBV12-3/TRBV12-4 CASSGWGPNEQFF
15 . TRBV9 CASSAGTTADTEAFF
14 TRBD1 TRBV19 CASTPGQGDYGYTF
17 . TRBV14 CASSQDLGARVNSPLHF
13 . TRBV6-4 CASSDSGANVLTF
13 . TRBV7-2 CASSLGVYTEAFF
13 TRBD2 TRBV2 CASSVLAGGEQYF
9 . TRBV14 CATIGLADF
18 TRBD1 TRBV5-1 CASSLGFGQGASRYEQYF
14 TRBD1 TRBV5-5 CASSGQGYNSPLHF
12 . TRBV5-1 CASSLGGPPGVF
14 . TRBV6-2/TRBV6-3 CASSPSLDTGELFF
16 TRBD1 TRBV7-2 CASSLQTGTGGSPLHF
14 . TRBV5-1 CASSTDSTHNEQFF
17 TRBD2 TRBV28 CASSPFSGRASYNEQFF
18 TRBD1 TRBV5-6 CASRLGLPGQGINQPQHF
15 . TRBV30 CALGGAAYSNQPQHF